The clone carrying this TCR beta chain has a handful of counts. This entry belongs to a study of T-cell reconstitution after alpha-beta-depleted transplantation in children. TCRbeta library preparation incorporated unique molecular identifiers. TCRdb reprocessed the PCR reads with MiXCR, giving one entry per CDR3 protein. The sample has hundreds of thousands of distinct CDR3 sequences; 16% are singletons. This CDR3 has 17 residues. The germline V and J ends were trimmed by 0 bases and 4 bases, with 16 bases remaining between them. Germline V gives CDR1 SGHAT, CDR2 FQNNGV. This rearrangement joins TRBV11-2 to TRBJ1-3; a possible D gene is TRBD1 (5 bases). The input for sequencing was PBMCs from the stem cell graft donor, taken from the stem cell graft. This sequence was found in a human donor who donated a stem cell graft to a child with acute myeloid leukemia. CDR3: CASSLDGGWRQGNTIYF. The CDR3 coding sequence is TGTGCCAGCAGCTTAGACGGGGGGTGGAGACAGGGAAACACCATATATTTT.